This T cell receptor (beta chain) was observed in a study of blood T cells in healthy people across ages. Study outcomes and limitations: Strong correlation existed between TCR beta diversity and naive T cell percentage. Among T cells, TCR beta diversity per million cells dropped roughly linearly as age rose. Long-lived donors exceeded aged donors in naive CD4+ cells and diversity. PBMCs went unsorted, and a conclusive naive versus antigen-experienced comparison was therefore prevented.

Next came a second PCR, run for about 6 to 11 cycles, which used a sample-barcoded 5' primer along with a J-beta primer mix. TCRdb processed the 5' RACE reads anew with MiXCR; each CDR3 protein has one entry. Of over 550,000 distinct CDR3 sequences in the sample, approximately 30% were seen once. As for this clonotype: Its antigen is unidentified.

The CDR3 sequence is 16 residues long. V shed 5 bases and J 0 bases; nucleotides not matched to a gene: 6. The TCR originated in a woman older than 75 in good health. The chain combines TRBV12-3 or TRBV12-4 with TRBJ2-2; TRBD1 aligns across 7 bases. The sequenced material came from blood. CDR3 in DNA: TGTGCCAGCAGTGGATCCGGGACAGCGAACACCGGGGAGCTGTTTTTT. Residues: CASSGSGTANTGELFF.